Presented here are 11 T cell receptor beta chains from one specimen sequenced in a study of STAT3 mutations in large granular lymphocyte leukemia. The method was immunoSEQ multiplex PCR; TCRdb's version includes in-frame clones alone and lacks a portion of them. This sample carries roughly 40,000 clones, around 80% of them seen once, and the ten largest clones take approximately 0.39%. Regarding the study as a whole: In T-cell large granular lymphocyte leukemia, about half of patients showed multiple immunodominant subclonotypes.

These receptors lack a known antigen. Sequencing was performed on PBMCs. The receptors were sampled from a human donor with T large granular lymphocyte leukemia. Some clones in this sample may be carry-over from other donors' samples.

This clone was seen just once. The chain carries TRBV28 and TRBJ1-1, with D hard to call. CDR3 size: 13 residues. Germline assignment: CDR1 MDHEN and CDR2 SYDVKM. V dropped 3 bases and J dropped 1 base, with 6 bases sitting between them. The CDR3 DNA follows: TGTGCCAGCAGTTTCATGGGGAACACTGAAGCTTTCTTT. Translation: CASSFMGNTEAFF.

CDR3 in DNA: TGTGCCAGCCACCGGGGGACCTACAATGAGCAGTTCTTC. Amino acids: CASHRGTYNEQFF. The chain uses TRBV18 and TRBJ2-1; tentatively, D is TRBD2 (6 bases). Germline lookup yields CDR1 KGHSH and CDR2 LQKENI. V was shortened by 8 bases and J by 2 bases, with 10 bases between the two germline ends. CDR3 length equals 13 residues.

The rearrangement joins TRBV5-3 to TRBJ2-7; possible D gene TRBD1, 6 bases. TRBV5-3 is recorded as an ORF, its role being uncertain. Trimming shortened V by 4 bases and J by 6 bases, and 11 bases separated the two germline ends. The CDR3 is made up of 12 amino acids. CDR3 sequence: CARSRGSTEQYF. The CDR3 nucleotides are TGTGCCAGAAGCAGGGGGTCGACCGAGCAGTACTTC.

The chain has TRBV10-1 and TRBJ2-5; perhaps TRBD2 as D (6 bases). From germline, CDR1 is WNHNN and CDR2 SYGVQD (reference sequence). The CDR3 is 12 amino acids. The germline V and J ends were trimmed by 2 bases and 9 bases, with 10 bases remaining between them. The CDR3 sequence is CASSETSRAQYF. In DNA, the CDR3 is TGCGCCAGCAGTGAGACTAGCAGGGCCCAGTACTTC.

The J gene is TRBJ1-2, the V gene TRBV11-2; TRBD1 matches at 7 bases. V lost 4 bases to trimming and J lost 5 bases; unmatched junction nucleotides: 7. The CDR3 loop spans 14 amino acids. CDR1 and CDR2 from the germline V gene are SGHAT and FQNNGV. CDR3 protein: CASSSPGQPYGYTF. CDR3 DNA sequence: TGTGCCAGCAGCTCGCCGGGACAGCCTTATGGCTACACCTTC.

This chain uses TRBV1 with TRBJ2-1; the table's D gene call, TRBD2, was not cross checked with the DNA. TRBV1 constitutes a pseudogene. CDR3 length equals 18 residues. The CDR3 reads CTSTPAGGAERTYNEQFF. CDR3 in DNA: TGCACCAGCACACCCGCGGGAGGCGCTGAGCGGACCTACAATGAGCAGTTCTTC.

V is TRBV25-1 and J is TRBJ1-5; D not certain. The V end lost 4 bases, the J end lost 3 bases, and 4 bases lay between the germline ends. CDR3 length equals 12 residues. Per germline, CDR1 MGHDK and CDR2 SYGVNS. DNA for the CDR3: TGTGCCAGCAGTGTGGACAATCAGCCCCAGCATTTT. Translated, it gives CASSVDNQPQHF.

The chain links TRBV19 to TRBJ1-5, with D hard to call. Trimming cost V 3 bases and J 7 bases, with 7 bases left between them. The CDR3 is 12 amino acids. Germline CDR1 LNHDA, CDR2 SQIVND (reference sequence). The CDR3 DNA is TGTGCCAGTAGTATGCAGCGGCAGCCCCAGCATTTT. It yields the protein CASSMQRQPQHF.

This chain connects TRBV6-1 to TRBJ1-1, with TRBD1 matching over 7 bases. The V gene end was trimmed by 7 bases and the J gene end by 4 bases; junction bases not matched to a gene: 9. The germline gives CDR1 MNHNS, CDR2 SASEGT. The CDR3 totals 14 residues. As DNA, the CDR3 is TGTGCCAGCACCTCGGGACAGTCGGGCACTGAAGCTTTCTTT. It encodes CASTSGQSGTEAFF.

On this clone itself: Other DNA sequences in this specimen translate into the identical CDR3. The rearrangement joins TRBV18 to TRBJ2-5; tentatively, D is TRBD2 (6 bases). This CDR3 comprises 12 residues. V dropped 6 bases and J dropped 3 bases, with 8 bases sitting between them. Germline CDR1 and CDR2: KGHSH and LQKENI. CDR3 nucleotide sequence: TGTGCCAGCTCGCCGGGGGAAGAGACCCAGTACTTC. It codes for CASSPGEETQYF.

The chain employs TRBV28 and TRBJ1-2, with 7 bases identical to TRBD1. This CDR3 contains 12 residues. Germline CDR1 reads MDHEN; CDR2 reads SYDVKM. V lost 5 bases to trimming and J lost 6 bases; unmatched junction nucleotides: 3. The CDR3 loop is CASSADRDGYTF. As DNA, the CDR3 is TGTGCCAGCAGTGCTGACAGGGATGGCTACACCTTC.